These T cell receptor beta chains were read from a single sample in a study of neurological immune-mediated disorders. TCRdb processed the 5' RACE reads anew with MiXCR; each CDR3 protein has one entry. The table has fewer than 55,000 distinct CDR3 sequences, over 6% seen once. Sequencing input: CD4+ T cells from blood. Receptors were obtained from a woman aged 40 to 50 in good health. Each CDR3 is given with its conserved first and last residue. A D gene is named only where the DNA matches it firmly. Clone size, where shown, is once, few, many, or a class for clones that have expanded.

d_call,clone_size,j_call,v_call,cdr3_aa,cdr3_nt
NA,many,TRBJ1-4,TRBV20-1,CSARGAFNEKLFF,TGCAGTGCTAGAGGGGCGTTTAATGAAAAACTGTTTTTT
NA,few,TRBJ1-2,TRBV19,CASSIDEPGSLYTF,TGTGCCAGTAGTATTGACGAGCCAGGGAGTCTCTACACCTTC
NA,many,TRBJ2-3,TRBV7-2,CASSRDGSTSDTQYF,TGTGCCAGCAGCCGCGACGGATCCACTTCAGATACGCAGTATTTT
TRBD1,many,TRBJ2-3,TRBV29-1,CSTRLGTGHTDTQYF,TGCAGCACACGCCTCGGGACAGGTCACACAGATACGCAGTATTTT
NA,many,TRBJ1-2,TRBV2,CASSEQGGYEGYTF,TGTGCCAGCAGTGAACAGGGCGGATACGAGGGCTACACCTTC
NA,many,TRBJ2-7,TRBV6-5,CASSRGPTYEQYF,TGTGCCAGCAGCCGCGGGCCTACCTACGAGCAGTACTTC
NA,many,TRBJ1-2,TRBV20-1,CSARAADLGGGYTF,TGCAGTGCTAGAGCTGCTGACTTAGGGGGGGGCTACACCTTC
TRBD1,many,TRBJ1-5,TRBV7-9,CASSLGQGALGPQHF,TGTGCCAGCAGCTTGGGACAGGGGGCCCTCGGGCCCCAGCATTTT
TRBD1,NA,TRBJ1-3,TRBV6-1,CASTADRGYTIYF,TGTGCCAGCACTGCGGACAGGGGGTACACCATATATTTT
NA,many,TRBJ2-1,TRBV5-1,CASINDSPSLYNEQFF,TGCGCCAGCATTAATGACAGCCCAAGCCTCTACAATGAGCAGTTCTTC
NA,NA,TRBJ2-7,TRBV7-2,CASSLAPGWEQYF,TGTGCCAGCAGCTTAGCGCCAGGGTGGGAGCAGTACTTC
TRBD2,many,TRBJ2-5,TRBV20-1,CSARKAGSQETQYF,TGCAGCGCGCGCAAAGCGGGATCCCAAGAGACCCAGTACTTC
NA,few,TRBJ1-2,TRBV6-6,CASSYLEGGRGNYGYTF,TGTGCCAGCAGTTATCTCGAAGGGGGACGCGGTAACTATGGCTACACCTTC
TRBD2,many,TRBJ2-1,TRBV20-1,CSAPDFSGRSYNEQFF,TGCAGTGCTCCAGACTTTAGCGGGAGATCGTACAATGAGCAGTTCTTC
NA,many,TRBJ2-3,TRBV28,CASSLGGAYVNTQYF,TGTGCCAGCAGTTTAGGGGGCGCCTATGTAAATACGCAGTATTTT
TRBD2,many,TRBJ2-1,TRBV28,CASTPSGSSYNEQFF,TGTGCCAGCACTCCAAGCGGGAGCTCCTACAATGAGCAGTTCTTC
TRBD2,many,TRBJ2-1,TRBV29-1,CSVTWTSGTSYNEQFF,TGCAGCGTGACCTGGACTAGCGGGACGTCCTACAATGAGCAGTTCTTC
TRBD1,NA,TRBJ2-2,TRBV4-2,CASSQFGTGNTGELFF,TGTGCCAGCAGCCAGTTCGGGACAGGGAACACCGGGGAGCTGTTTTTT
TRBD2,many,TRBJ2-3,TRBV7-2,CASSLVASGFGDTQYF,TGTGCCAGCAGCTTAGTGGCTAGCGGGTTTGGAGATACGCAGTATTTT
NA,many,TRBJ2-2,TRBV15,CATSRWVGLNTGELFF,TGTGCCACCAGCAGATGGGTCGGGCTAAACACCGGGGAGCTGTTTTTT
NA,many,TRBJ1-2,TRBV3-1,CASSQGGGERGYTF,TGTGCCAGCAGCCAAGGGGGTGGGGAGAGAGGCTACACCTTC
NA,NA,TRBJ1-2,TRBV7-3,CASSSTDWGRFYGYTF,TGTGCCAGCAGCTCCACAGACTGGGGCCGATTCTATGGCTACACCTTC
NA,many,TRBJ2-2,TRBV5-4,CASSSLQGNTGELFF,TGTGCCAGCAGCTCCCTACAAGGGAACACCGGGGAGCTGTTTTTT
NA,many,TRBJ1-1,TRBV5-5,CASGLGFKNTEAFF,TGTGCCAGCGGGTTAGGGTTTAAGAACACTGAAGCTTTCTTT
NA,many,TRBJ1-5,TRBV5-1,CASSATPSNQPQHF,TGCGCCAGCAGTGCGACACCTAGCAATCAGCCCCAGCATTTT
TRBD2,many,TRBJ2-3,TRBV7-6,CASSLRLAGATDTQYF,TGTGCCAGCAGCCTTCGACTAGCGGGGGCCACAGATACGCAGTATTTT
NA,many,TRBJ2-1,TRBV7-3,CASSLTAWNEQFF,TGTGCCAGCAGCTTAACGGCTTGGAATGAGCAGTTCTTC
NA,many,TRBJ1-3,TRBV11-2,CASSFGFGQSGNTIYF,TGTGCCAGCAGCTTTGGATTCGGACAGTCTGGAAACACCATATATTTT
TRBD2,NA,TRBJ2-5,TRBV7-9,CASSLLGGRTQETQYF,TGTGCCAGCAGCTTATTGGGCGGGAGGACCCAAGAGACCCAGTACTTC
TRBD2,many,TRBJ2-1,TRBV25-1,CASSDSGRPYNEQFF,TGTGCCAGCAGTGATAGCGGGAGGCCTTACAATGAGCAGTTCTTC
NA,many,TRBJ2-7,TRBV5-1,CASSLDGSGASEQYF,TGCGCCAGCAGCTTGGATGGCTCCGGAGCCTCCGAGCAGTACTTC
NA,many,TRBJ1-2,TRBV7-2,CASSLGGGNPYGYTF,TGTGCCAGCAGCTTAGGGGGGGGGAATCCCTATGGCTACACCTTC
TRBD1,many,TRBJ1-2,TRBV7-2,CASSLALGQGPNYGYTF,TGTGCCAGCAGCTTAGCTTTAGGACAGGGCCCAAACTATGGCTACACCTTC
NA,NA,TRBJ1-2,TRBV5-5,CASSSDSYYGYTF,TGTGCCAGCAGCTCGGACAGCTACTATGGCTACACCTTC
NA,many,TRBJ2-7,TRBV11-2,CASSSRGVEQYF,TGTGCCAGCAGCTCAAGGGGGGTCGAGCAGTACTTC
NA,NA,TRBJ2-2,TRBV11-1,CASSFNRANTGELFF,TGTGCCAGCAGCTTCAACAGGGCTAACACCGGGGAGCTGTTTTTT
TRBD2,many,TRBJ2-2,TRBV5-1,CASRTSGTSFANTGELFF,TGCGCCAGCAGGACTAGCGGGACGTCGTTCGCGAACACCGGGGAGCTGTTTTTT